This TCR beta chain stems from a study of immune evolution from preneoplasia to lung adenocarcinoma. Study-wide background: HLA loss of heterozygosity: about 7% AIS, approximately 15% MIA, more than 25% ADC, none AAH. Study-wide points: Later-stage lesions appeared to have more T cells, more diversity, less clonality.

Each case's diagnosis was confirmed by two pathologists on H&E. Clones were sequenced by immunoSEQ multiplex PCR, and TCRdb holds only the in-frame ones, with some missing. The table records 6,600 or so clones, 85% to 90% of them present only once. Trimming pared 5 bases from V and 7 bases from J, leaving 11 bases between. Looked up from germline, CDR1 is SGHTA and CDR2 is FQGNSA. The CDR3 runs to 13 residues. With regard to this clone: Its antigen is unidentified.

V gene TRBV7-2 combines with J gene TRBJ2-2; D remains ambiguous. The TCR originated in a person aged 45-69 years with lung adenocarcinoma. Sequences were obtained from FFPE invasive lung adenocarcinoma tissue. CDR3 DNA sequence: TGTGCCAGCAGCCGTCTAGTTGGCGGGGAGCTGTTTTTT. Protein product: CASSRLVGGELFF.